The 30 T cell receptor beta chains listed next were all sequenced from one sample in a study of technical replicates of blood from four donors. Some clones are missing from TCRdb's copy, which holds only in-frame ones; the method was immunoSEQ multiplex PCR. In the table there are about 81,000 clones, approximately 97% of which are singletons. Sequenced sample: T cells isolated from PBMCs. The receptors shown here come from a human donor in good health.

The chain has TRBV9 and TRBJ1-1; tentative D call: TRBD1 (5 bases). The CDR3 totals 15 residues. With 0 bases removed from V and 2 bases from J, the gap between germline ends came to 11 bases. Germline CDR1 is SGDLS and CDR2 is YYNGEE. CDR3 DNA sequence: TGTGCCAGCAGCGTAGGAGGACACCCAAACACTGAAGCTTTCTTT. It codes for CASSVGGHPNTEAFF.

The chain is built from TRBV27 and TRBJ2-3; D might be TRBD2 (6 bases). The CDR3 loop spans 18 amino acids. Germline V CDR1 and CDR2: MNHEY, SMNVEV (reference sequence). V was shortened by 4 bases and J by 8 bases, with 28 bases between the two germline ends. CDR3 nucleotide sequence: TGTGCCAGCAGTTCGGAGGGAGGCTCGGACCGACCTCGGGCTACGCAGTATTTT. Protein product: CASSSEGGSDRPRATQYF.

The V and J genes are TRBV27 and TRBJ1-5; D is possibly TRBD1 (5 bases). Germline V gene data show CDR1 as MNHEY and CDR2 as SMNVEV (reference sequence). Deletions cut 3 bases from V and 4 bases from J, with 13 bases between. The CDR3 loop spans 15 amino acids. CDR3 bases: TGTGCCAGCAGTTTCCGGGGACTGTTAAATCAGCCCCAGCATTTT. Translation gives CASSFRGLLNQPQHF.

This clone has just one count. An end of the junction differs from the germline gene, which may be a read error. The gene calls are TRBV30 and TRBJ2-7; a weak D match, TRBD2 (6 bases). Germline V lookup: CDR1 GTSNPN, CDR2 SVGIG (reference sequence). The CDR3 loop spans 13 amino acids. This CDR3 reads CAWSVVRGARLSF. The CDR3 DNA follows: TGTGCCTGGAGTGTAGTTCGCGGGGCACGTCTGAGCTTC.

The chain carries TRBV9 and TRBJ2-3, with TRBD2 identical over 7 bases. V lost 6 bases to trimming and J lost 0 bases; unmatched junction nucleotides: 4. Germline V gives CDR1 SGDLS, CDR2 YYNGEE. The CDR3 totals 14 residues. The CDR3 nucleotides are TGTGCCAGCACGACTAGCACTAGCACAGATACGCAGTATTTT. Protein sequence: CASTTSTSTDTQYF. Using reference TRBV9 and TRBJ2-3 for the parts outside the CDR3, the full variable domain is DSGVTQTPKHLITATGQRVTLRCSPRSGDLSVYWYQQSLDQGLQFLIQYYNGEERAKGNILERFSAQQFPDLHSELNLSSLELGDSALYFCASTTSTSTDTQYFGPGTRLTVL.

CDR3: CASSLVGQAQETQYF. The CDR3 nucleotides are TGTGCCAGCAGCTTAGTTGGCCAGGCCCAAGAGACCCAGTACTTC. The chain is built from TRBV7-9 and TRBJ2-5; D is unresolved. The ends were cut back, 1 base at V and 1 base at J, with 10 bases in the middle. The CDR3 covers 15 residues. Germline assignment: CDR1 SEHNR and CDR2 FQNEAQ (reference sequence). Together with reference TRBV7-9 and TRBJ2-5, the CDR3 gives the full variable domain: DTGVSQNPRHKITKRGQNVTFRCDPISEHNRLYWYRQTLGQGPEFLTYFQNEAQLEKSRLLSDRFSAERPKGSFSTLEIQRTEQGDSAMYLCASSLVGQAQETQYFGPGTRLLVL.

The chain couples TRBV5-5 to TRBJ2-3, with 8 bases matching TRBD2. Trimming cost V 4 bases and J 3 bases; bases outside gene matches: 13. Germline V gene lookup returns CDR1 SGHKS and CDR2 YYEKEE (reference sequence). The CDR3 sequence is 17 residues long. CDR3 amino acids: CASSVEISGAGTDTQYF. For the CDR3, the DNA is TGTGCCAGCAGCGTCGAAATTAGCGGGGCTGGTACAGATACGCAGTATTTT.

The chain is built from TRBV11-3 and TRBJ2-7; tentative D call: TRBD1 (6 bases). Trimming stripped 5 bases from V and 2 bases from J, with 13 bases between. The V gene's germline CDR1 is SGHNT and CDR2 YENEEA. The CDR3 has 14 amino acids. CDR3 DNA: TGTGCCAGCAGCCTTCGGGACATGACCTACGAGCAGTACTTC. Translating gives CASSLRDMTYEQYF. Full variable domain (missing parts from reference TRBV11-3 and TRBJ2-7): EAGVVQSPRYKIIEKKQPVAFWCNPISGHNTLYWYLQNLGQGPELLIRYENEEAVDDSQLPKDRFSAERLKGVDSTLKIQPAELGDSAVYLCASSLRDMTYEQYFGPGTRLTVT.

The rearrangement joins TRBV7-8 to TRBJ2-1; the match to TRBD1 covers 8 bases. The V gene end was trimmed by 7 bases and the J gene end by 7 bases; junction bases not matched to a gene: 18. Germline CDR1 reads SGHVS; CDR2 reads FQNEAQ. The CDR3 sequence is 17 residues long. The CDR3 nucleotides read TGTGCCAGCACATATCGGACTGGCAGGGGGCAGGAAAATGAGCAGTTCTTC. Translating it yields CASTYRTGRGQENEQFF.

The chain is built from TRBV5-1 and TRBJ2-5; D perhaps matches TRBD2 (6 bases). V dropped 0 bases and J dropped 5 bases, with 14 bases sitting between them. The CDR3 runs 15 residues. In germline, CDR1 is SGHRS, CDR2 YFSETQ. The CDR3 DNA reads TGCGCCAGCAGCTTGGAGGGTCATGGGGGGGAGACCCAGTACTTC. Translation: CASSLEGHGGETQYF.

This clone was seen a single time. This chain uses TRBV7-9 with TRBJ2-7; TRBD2 aligns across 11 bases. CDR1 SEHNR and CDR2 FQNEAQ come from the germline V gene (reference sequence). The ends lost 5 bases at V and 5 bases at J; junction bases unmatched: 5. The CDR3 contains 14 residues. The CDR3 nucleotides are TGTGCCAGCAGCCGTAGCGGGGGGGGGAACGAGCAGTACTTC. Translated, it gives CASSRSGGGNEQYF.

The chain links TRBV27 to TRBJ1-1; 11 bases match TRBD1. CDR3 length equals 18 residues. The germline gives CDR1 MNHEY, CDR2 SMNVEV (reference sequence). J was trimmed by 1 base and V by 5 bases; bases with no gene match: 12. This CDR3 is CASSQGGTGGGGNTEAFF. CDR3 bases: TGTGCCAGCAGTCAAGGTGGGACAGGGGGAGGGGGGAACACTGAAGCTTTCTTT.

This rearrangement joins TRBV28 to TRBJ2-7; TRBD2 matches at 15 bases. In germline, CDR1 is MDHEN, CDR2 SYDVKM. The CDR3 spans 17 residues. V trimming: 4 bases; J trimming: 12 bases; junction bases outside the gene matches: 16. The CDR3 sequence is CASSSPGARTSGRAWYF. In nucleotides, the CDR3 is TGTGCCAGCAGTTCCCCTGGGGCCCGGACTAGCGGGAGGGCCTGGTACTTC.

This clone was seen a single time. V is TRBV7-2 and J is TRBJ2-5; the match to TRBD2 covers 16 bases. Trimming removed 2 bases from V and 4 bases from J; junction bases left unmatched: 7. Germline V gene data show CDR1 as SGHTA and CDR2 as FQGNSA. CDR3 size: 18 residues. The CDR3 region is CASSLSGTSGGVRETQYF. The CDR3 nucleotides are TGTGCCAGCAGCTTAAGCGGGACTAGCGGGGGGGTTCGAGAGACCCAGTACTTC.

V is TRBV5-4 and J is TRBJ2-5; a weak D match, TRBD1 (6 bases). Trimming cost V 4 bases and J 3 bases, with 13 bases left between them. The CDR3 loop spans 14 amino acids. Per the germline V gene, CDR1 is SGHNT and CDR2 is YYREEE (reference sequence). The CDR3 sequence: CASSSWTVKETQYF. The CDR3 DNA follows: TGTGCCAGCAGCAGCTGGACAGTCAAAGAGACCCAGTACTTC.

V is TRBV4-1 and J is TRBJ1-1; D unclear. The V gene's germline CDR1 is MGHRA and CDR2 YSYEKL. The V and J ends lost 0 bases and 1 base respectively, with 21 bases between them. This CDR3 is built from 19 residues. CDR3 protein: CASSQELALLHRSNTEAFF. CDR3 sequence (DNA): TGCGCCAGCAGCCAAGAACTGGCGCTCTTGCACAGATCGAACACTGAAGCTTTCTTT.

The J gene is TRBJ2-7, the V gene TRBV29-1; TRBD1 might be the D (5 bases). CDR3 size: 12 residues. Deletions cut 6 bases from V and 1 base from J, with 10 bases between. The germline CDR1 and CDR2 sequences are SQVTM and ANQGSEA. The CDR3 DNA is TGCAGCGTGAAGGGGTCTTCCTACGAGCAGTACTTC. It translates to CSVKGSSYEQYF.

The genes are TRBV10-3 and TRBJ2-5; 10 bases are shared with TRBD1. The germline V gene has CDR1 ENHRY and CDR2 SYGVKD. J was trimmed by 5 bases and V by 1 base; bases with no gene match: 10. The CDR3 length is 17 residues. The DNA of the CDR3 is TGTGCCATCAGTGAGTTTCTACCCGGGACAGGGGAGGAGACCCAGTACTTC. This encodes CAISEFLPGTGEETQYF.

The rearrangement joins TRBV6-5 to TRBJ1-5, with a tentative D call TRBD1 (6 bases). There are 13 residues in the CDR3. Trimming shortened V by 7 bases and J by 6 bases, and 13 bases separated the two germline ends. The germline V gene encodes CDR1 MNHEY and CDR2 SVGAGI. This CDR3 is CASNPRGGQPQHF. In DNA form, the CDR3 reads TGTGCCAGCAACCCGAGGGGGGGTCAGCCCCAGCATTTT.

The gene calls are TRBV6-6 and TRBJ2-2; D uncertain. Germline V gene sequence: CDR1 MNHNY, CDR2 SVGAGI (reference sequence). V dropped 0 bases and J dropped 2 bases, with 7 bases sitting between them. This CDR3 comprises 15 residues. CDR3 bases: TGTGCCAGCAGTTACTCGGGCATTAACACCGGGGAGCTGTTTTTT. It encodes CASSYSGINTGELFF.

The rearrangement uses TRBV6-1 and TRBJ1-5; unclear D gene. This CDR3 is 18 amino acids long. CDR1 is MNHNS, CDR2 SASEGT, per germline. The ends were cut back, 1 base at V and 6 bases at J, with 22 bases in the middle. The CDR3 nucleotides read TGTGCCAGCAGTGAAGTGGTTAGAACCGGGATGTCTGGTCAGCCCCAGCATTTT. The encoded protein is CASSEVVRTGMSGQPQHF.

The chain combines TRBV28 with TRBJ1-1; D not certain. Germline CDR1 is MDHEN and CDR2 is SYDVKM. This CDR3 spans 13 amino acids. Trimming cost V 9 bases and J 0 bases, with 11 bases left between them. DNA for the CDR3: TGTGCCAGTAGGAACACTATGAACACTGAAGCTTTCTTT. This codes for CASRNTMNTEAFF.

The V gene is TRBV10-3, the J gene TRBJ2-2, with 15 bases identical to TRBD2. Germline CDR1 ENHRY, CDR2 SYGVKD. The V and J ends lost 0 bases and 6 bases, in that order; junction bases with no gene match: 2. This CDR3 contains 17 residues. Here the CDR3 DNA reads TGTGCCATCAGTGAGTCCCGGACTAGCGGGAGGGCCGGGGAGCTGTTTTTT. It specifies CAISESRTSGRAGELFF.

The rearrangement joins TRBV9 to TRBJ1-4; 8 nucleotides match TRBD1. This CDR3 has 15 residues. After removal of 3 bases from V and 8 bases from J, the junction contained 9 bases not matched to a gene. Per the germline V gene, CDR1 is SGDLS and CDR2 is YYNGEE. The CDR3 DNA is TGTGCCAGCAGCGGAAGACAGGGGATGGGCGAAAAACTGTTTTTT. It translates to CASSGRQGMGEKLFF. The complete variable domain, with remaining parts taken from reference TRBV9 and TRBJ1-4, reads DSGVTQTPKHLITATGQRVTLRCSPRSGDLSVYWYQQSLDQGLQFLIQYYNGEERAKGNILERFSAQQFPDLHSELNLSSLELGDSALYFCASSGRQGMGEKLFFGSGTQLSVL.

The CDR3 coding sequence is TGTGCCAGCAGTTACAAATTCAGTGGAGAGACCCAGTACTTC. It specifies CASSYKFSGETQYF. This rearrangement joins TRBV6-5 to TRBJ2-5; D unresolved. The V gene's germline CDR1 is MNHEY and CDR2 SVGAGI. Trimming shortened V by 2 bases and J by 4 bases, and 11 bases separated the two germline ends. The length of the CDR3 is 14 residues.

The rearrangement links TRBV15 to TRBJ2-7, with 8 positions matching TRBD2. The germline CDR1 and CDR2 sequences are LNHNV and YYDKDF (reference sequence). The CDR3 loop spans 16 amino acids. J gave up 4 bases and V 2 bases, and 10 bases lay outside the gene matches. The CDR3 reads CATSRSSGSGVYEQYF. CDR3 bases: TGTGCCACCAGCAGATCTAGTGGTAGCGGGGTTTACGAGCAGTACTTC.

The chain has TRBV18 and TRBJ2-5, with D hard to call. V was trimmed by 3 bases and J by 5 bases, leaving 4 bases between them. This CDR3 has 11 residues. CDR1 is KGHSH, CDR2 LQKENI, per germline. The chain's CDR3 is CASSPGETQYF. CDR3 DNA sequence: TGTGCCAGCTCACCCGGGGAGACCCAGTACTTC.

The chain has TRBV9 and TRBJ1-1; 9 nucleotides match TRBD1. The ends lost 0 bases at V and 5 bases at J; junction bases unmatched: 2. This CDR3 is 14 amino acids long. Germline lookup yields CDR1 SGDLS and CDR2 YYNGEE. The DNA for the CDR3 is TGTGCCAGCAGCGTAGCTGGACAGGGGACTGAAGCTTTCTTT. Its protein is CASSVAGQGTEAFF.

The V gene is TRBV19, the J gene TRBJ1-4, with TRBD1 identical over 7 bases. The CDR3 contains 14 residues. The V segment lost 11 bases and the J segment 7 bases; nucleotides outside the gene matches: 13. Germline V CDR1 and CDR2: LNHDA, SQIVND (reference sequence). The DNA for the CDR3 is TGTGCCCCCGTTATAAAGGGGGCTGCTGAAAAACTGTTTTTT. This codes for CAPVIKGAAEKLFF.

The rearrangement links TRBV6-5 to TRBJ1-1; 11 bases are shared with TRBD1. The CDR3 has 14 residues. V was clipped by 5 bases and J by 10 bases; unmatched bases: 9. CDR1 and CDR2 (germline): MNHEY, SVGAGI. CDR3 DNA sequence: TGTGCCAGCAGTGCGACGGACAGGGGGCGAGTAGCTTTCTTT. This gives the protein CASSATDRGRVAFF.